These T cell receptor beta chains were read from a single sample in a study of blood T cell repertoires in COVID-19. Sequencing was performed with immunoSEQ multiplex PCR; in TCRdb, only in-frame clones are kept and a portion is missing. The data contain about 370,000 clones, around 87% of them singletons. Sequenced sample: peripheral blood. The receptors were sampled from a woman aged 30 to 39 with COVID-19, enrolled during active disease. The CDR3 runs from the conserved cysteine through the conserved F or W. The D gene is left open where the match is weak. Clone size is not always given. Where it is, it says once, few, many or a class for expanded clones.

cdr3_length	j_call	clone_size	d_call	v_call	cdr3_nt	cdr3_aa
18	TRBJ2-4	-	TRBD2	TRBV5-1	TGCGCCAGCAGCTTGGGGGTAGCGGGAGGGCCGGTCAAAAACATTCAGTACTTC	CASSLGVAGGPVKNIQYF
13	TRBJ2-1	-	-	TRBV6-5	TGTGCCAGCAGTTCTCTAGAGAGGAATGAGCAGTTCTTC	CASSSLERNEQFF
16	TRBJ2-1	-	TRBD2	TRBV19	TGTGCCAGTAGTGGTTCTAGCGGGATCGCCTACAATGAGCAGTTCTTC	CASSGSSGIAYNEQFF
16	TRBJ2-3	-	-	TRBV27	TGTGCCAGCAGCTCCGGATGGGGGACTAGCACAGATACGCAGTATTTT	CASSSGWGTSTDTQYF
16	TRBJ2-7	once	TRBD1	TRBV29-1	TGCAGCGTTGAAGATCGGGGCAGGGGGTTTCCCTACGAGCAGTACTTC	CSVEDRGRGFPYEQYF
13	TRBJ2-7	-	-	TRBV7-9	TGTGCCAGCAGCCCACAGAGCTCCTACGAGCAGTACTTC	CASSPQSSYEQYF
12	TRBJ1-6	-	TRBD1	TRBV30	TGTGCCTGTCGAACAGGGGATTCACCCCTCCACTTT	CACRTGDSPLHF
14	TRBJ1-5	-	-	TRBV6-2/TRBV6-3	TGTGCCAGCAGTCCAGAATATAGCAATCAGCCCCAGCATTTT	CASSPEYSNQPQHF
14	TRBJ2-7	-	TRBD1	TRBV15	TGTGCCACCAGCAGGGACAGGGACCCCAACGAGCAGTACTTC	CATSRDRDPNEQYF
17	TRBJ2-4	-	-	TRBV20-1	TGCAGTGCTAGTACGGGCCGGGGGGCTGGGACCAAAAACATTCAGTACTTC	CSASTGRGAGTKNIQYF
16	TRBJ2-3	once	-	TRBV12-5	TGTGCTAGTGGTTTTACGCCAGGGGGGAACACAGATACGCAGTATTTT	CASGFTPGGNTDTQYF
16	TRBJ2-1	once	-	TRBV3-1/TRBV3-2	TGTGCCAGCAGCCAAGTGAGAGGGGACTTCCCCAATGAGCAGTTCTTC	CASSQVRGDFPNEQFF
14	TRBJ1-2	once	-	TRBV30	TGTGCCTGCAAGGCGGGGGGAAGTAACTATGGCTACACCTTC	CACKAGGSNYGYTF
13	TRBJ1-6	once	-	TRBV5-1	TGCGCCAGCACCCCAGGCAATAATTCACCCCTCCACTTT	CASTPGNNSPLHF
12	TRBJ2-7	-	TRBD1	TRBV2	TGTGCCAGTAACAGGGGCCTATACGAGCAGTACTTC	CASNRGLYEQYF
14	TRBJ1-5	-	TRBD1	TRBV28	TGTGCCAGCAGTTCCCCCCGGGACAGGGTTGCCCAGCATTTT	CASSSPRDRVAQHF
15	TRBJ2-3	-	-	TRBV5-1	TGCGCCAGCAGCTTGGCCTCTGTAGGAGGTACTACGCAGTATTTT	CASSLASVGGTTQYF
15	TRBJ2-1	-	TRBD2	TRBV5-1	TGCGCCAGCAGTGTCGGGACTAGCGGATACAATGAGCAGTTCTTC	CASSVGTSGYNEQFF
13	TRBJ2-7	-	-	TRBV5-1	TGCGCCAGCATCGGCGACAATCCCTACGAGCAGTACTTC	CASIGDNPYEQYF
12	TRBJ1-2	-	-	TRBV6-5	TGTGCCAGCAGTTACACAGACAGTGGCTACACCTTC	CASSYTDSGYTF
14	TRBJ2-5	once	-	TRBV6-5	TGTGCCAGCAGAGACCGGGTCAATCAAGAGACCCAGTACTTC	CASRDRVNQETQYF
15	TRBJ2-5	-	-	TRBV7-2	TGTGCCAGCAGCCCTCGCGTAGGAACGGGAGAGACCCAGTACTTC	CASSPRVGTGETQYF
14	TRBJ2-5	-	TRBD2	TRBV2	TGTGCCAGCAGTGACCTAGCGGGAGCAGAGACCCAGTACTTC	CASSDLAGAETQYF
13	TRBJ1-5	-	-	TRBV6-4	TGTGCCAGCAGTGCAGGGCCTAATCAGCCCCAGCATTTT	CASSAGPNQPQHF
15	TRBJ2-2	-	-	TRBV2	TGTGCCAGCAGTGTAGAGAGGGGGGGGACCGGGGAGCTGTTTTTT	CASSVERGGTGELFF
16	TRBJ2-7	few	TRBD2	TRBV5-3	TGTGCCAGAAGCTTGTCGGGCGGGAGTTATTCCTACGAGCAGTACTTC	CARSLSGGSYSYEQYF
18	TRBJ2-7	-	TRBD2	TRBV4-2	TGTGCCAGCAGCCTTTCATCTAGCGGGAGCCCAGGAGGCTACGAGCAGTACTTC	CASSLSSSGSPGGYEQYF
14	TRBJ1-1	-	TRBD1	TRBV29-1	TGCAGCGTTGGTGGGCAGGGACAGCGCACTGGAGCTTTCTTT	CSVGGQGQRTGAFF
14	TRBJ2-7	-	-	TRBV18	TGTGCCAGCTCACCCCCCGGAGGGTTTTACGAGCAGTACTTC	CASSPPGGFYEQYF
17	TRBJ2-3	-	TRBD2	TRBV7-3	TGTGCCAGCAGCCCGAGCCCACTAGCGGCCCAGACGGATACGCAGTATTTT	CASSPSPLAAQTDTQYF
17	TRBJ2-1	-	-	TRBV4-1	TGCGCCAGCAGCCAAGAAGGATTTGCGGTAACCTACAATGAGCAGTTCTTC	CASSQEGFAVTYNEQFF
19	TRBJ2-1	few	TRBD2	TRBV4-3	TGCGCCAGCAGCCAAGATTGGGCCGAACTATTCGCGGGGGACAATGAGCAGTTCTTC	CASSQDWAELFAGDNEQFF